This T cell receptor beta chain was captured in a study of T cells in Graves' hyperthyroidism and ophthalmopathy. Looking at the study overall: Peripheral blood was collected at initial diagnosis, before any treatment.

V was trimmed by 0 bases and J by 3 bases, leaving 15 bases between them. The CDR3 has 16 amino acids. In germline, CDR1 is SGHRS, CDR2 YFSETQ. Amplification of TCR beta CDR3 regions was performed using RNA transcripts as template. Primed by the HTBI set, a first-round RT-PCR was run on the TCR CDR3. MiXCR was run by TCRdb on the multiplex PCR reads, yielding one entry per CDR3 protein. The repertoire has under 350,000 distinct CDR3 sequences, over 15% of them found once; the top ten carry approximately 57%. In the case of this clonotype: This may arise from a read error, as a much more abundant clone is one base away.

The study included ophthalmopathy patients with Clinical Activity Score at least 3, NOSPECS grade at least 4 and duration under 3 months. Using 10 ml of fresh peripheral blood, PBMCs were prepared. The J gene is TRBJ1-1, the V gene TRBV5-1; D gene ambiguous. This clonotype originated in a woman aged 60-75 years with Graves' ophthalmopathy. Sequenced material: blood. The CDR3 DNA follows: TGCGCCAGCAGCTTGGGTGAGGGAAGCCTCTACACTGAAGCTTTCTTT. As protein: CASSLGEGSLYTEAFF.